This TCR beta chain was recovered during a study of post-analysis software for immune sequencing data. Details on this clonotype: The antigen is not known.

The TCR beta cDNA libraries contained unique molecular identifiers. It was from about 0.98 to 11 million T cells that some 500,000 cDNA molecules came. Using its own MiXCR run on the PCR reads, TCRdb lists one record per CDR3 protein. The table lists roughly 540,000 distinct CDR3 sequences, around a third of them singletons. Germline V CDR1 and CDR2: SQVTM, ANQGSEA. Trimming took off 3 bases at V and 0 bases at J, with 10 bases between the two ends. This CDR3 contains 14 residues. Findings of the study overall: Controls had significantly higher normalized Chao1 diversity than multiple sclerosis patients. F-measure co-clustering was strong for batch-matched samples. A few TRBV segments occurring more often in patients than controls included TRBV5-6, TRBV5-1 and TRBV20-1.

The source is a girl aged 2-17 years with multiple sclerosis. The sequencing sample was made of blood. The chain joins TRBV29-1 to TRBJ2-3; D uncertain. In DNA form, the CDR3 reads TGCAGCGTTGACCTGGCCCCGAGCACAGATACGCAGTATTTT. This codes for CSVDLAPSTDTQYF.